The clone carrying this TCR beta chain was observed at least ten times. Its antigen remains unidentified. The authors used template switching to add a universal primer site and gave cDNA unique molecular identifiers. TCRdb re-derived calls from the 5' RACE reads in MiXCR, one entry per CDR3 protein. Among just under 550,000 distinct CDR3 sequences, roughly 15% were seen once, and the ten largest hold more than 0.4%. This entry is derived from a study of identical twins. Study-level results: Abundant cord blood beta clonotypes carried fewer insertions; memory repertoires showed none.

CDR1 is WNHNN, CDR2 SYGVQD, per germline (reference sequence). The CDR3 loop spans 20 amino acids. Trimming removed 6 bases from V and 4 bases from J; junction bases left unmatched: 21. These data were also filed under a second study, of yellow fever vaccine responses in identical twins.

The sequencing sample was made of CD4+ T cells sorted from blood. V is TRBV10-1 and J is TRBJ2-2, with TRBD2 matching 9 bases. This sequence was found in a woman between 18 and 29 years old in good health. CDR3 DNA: TGCGCCAGCAGAAATACCGGGACTAGCTTCTTCGCGCGGGGCACCGGGGAGCTGTTTTTT. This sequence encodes CASRNTGTSFFARGTGELFF.